This T cell receptor (beta chain) was documented in a study of cytomegalovirus exposure and HLA in healthy donors. Trimming pared 6 bases from V and 0 bases from J, leaving 14 bases between. Germline-derived CDR1 and CDR2 are KGHSH and LQKENI. The CDR3 length is 15 residues. With 60 Vbeta and 13 Jbeta primers, the PCR was carried out. Repertoires were generated with immunoSEQ multiplex PCR, while TCRdb's copy carries only in-frame clones and drops some. Of about 180,000 clones in the sample, roughly four fifths were seen once. This clone has just a few counts. The V gene is TRBV18, the J gene TRBJ1-1; D is undetermined. The receptor comes from a male donor in good health and CMV-seronegative. The sample consisted of PBMCs. In DNA form, the CDR3 reads TGTGCCAGCTCTACCTCAGGACTCATGAACACTGAAGCTTTCTTT. As protein: CASSTSGLMNTEAFF.